These T cell receptor beta chains were read from a single sample in a study of CD8 T cells in ankylosing spondylitis. MiXCR, applied by TCRdb to the 5' RACE reads, yields one record per CDR3 protein. In the table there are 250,000 or so distinct CDR3 sequences, 20% to 30% of which are singletons. Sequencing input: blood, either unsorted or a sorted T cell fraction (not recorded which). The origin of the receptors is a male donor with ankylosing spondylitis or in good health (not recorded which). Both conserved end residues are part of each CDR3. Size is omitted from some rows. Given values are once, few, many or a class for expanded clones.

J: TRBJ1-2; size: many; V: TRBV7-9; CDR3: CASSLGGTSIYGYTF
J: TRBJ2-2; size: NA; V: TRBV10-3; CDR3: CATARDANTGELFF
J: TRBJ2-5; size: few; V: TRBV20-1; CDR3: CSAPHRLAGQETQYF
J: TRBJ2-5; size: many; V: TRBV11-2; CDR3: CASSLGGNLETQYF
J: TRBJ2-3; size: many; V: TRBV7-6; CDR3: CASSSDRFIPSTDTQYF
J: TRBJ2-2; size: many; V: TRBV12-3/TRBV12-4; CDR3: CASNRGRGTGELFF
J: TRBJ2-3; size: many; V: TRBV20-1; CDR3: CSARAHTRDTQYF
J: TRBJ1-2; size: NA; V: TRBV6-1; CDR3: CASSRQGQGGNYGYTF
J: TRBJ2-7; size: few; V: TRBV6-1; CDR3: CASRSGQASYEQYF
J: TRBJ1-1; size: many; V: TRBV20-1; CDR3: CSARDSRKNTEAFF